The sequence of this TCR beta chain was determined in a study of T-cell reconstitution after alpha-beta-depleted transplantation in children. Study-wide findings and caveats: Several hundred graft clones that had expanded were reportedly the source of alpha-beta T cells about two months after transplant.

This clonotype showed up many times. Its antigen is undetermined. Preparation of the TCRbeta library was carried out with unique molecular identifiers. Using its own MiXCR run on the PCR reads, TCRdb lists one record per CDR3 protein. The table lists hundreds of thousands of distinct CDR3 sequences, 10% to 15% of them singletons. In germline, CDR1 is SGHTA, CDR2 FQGNSA. V was shortened by 1 base and J by 5 bases, with 12 bases between the two germline ends. This CDR3 comprises 14 residues. The chain recombines TRBV7-2 with TRBJ2-7; D uncertain. Sequencing used PBMCs, mostly from graft donor cells, obtained 360 days after TCRalphabeta/CD19-depleted stem cell transplant. This sequence originates from a male patient aged 10 to 17 who had a stem cell transplant for acute myeloid leukemia, so the T cells may come from the graft donor. In nucleotides, the CDR3 is TGTGCCAGCAGCTTAGGTGGCTTTTTAGACGAGCAGTACTTC. Protein: CASSLGGFLDEQYF.